These 22 T cell receptor beta chains were all obtained from the same sample, sequenced in a study of blood T cell repertoires in COVID-19. The table came from immunoSEQ multiplex PCR; TCRdb's copy has only in-frame clones and leaves some out. The data contain 100,000 or so clones, 81% of them singletons. The sequenced sample consisted of peripheral blood. The receptors originated from a woman in her 70s with acute or convalescent COVID-19.

This chain links TRBV7-3 with TRBJ2-7, with TRBD2 matching over 9 bases. Germline V gene lookup returns CDR1 SGHTA and CDR2 FQGTGA. V lost 6 bases and J lost 4; bases outside the gene matches: 7. The CDR3 contains 14 residues. CDR3 DNA sequence: TGTGCCAGCAGTCCCCAAGCGGGAGGTTACGAGCAGTACTTC. It codes for CASSPQAGGYEQYF.

This clone was seen only once. This sequence joins TRBV7-9 and TRBJ2-2; D unresolved. V was cut by 2 bases and J by 1 base, with 14 bases left in between. CDR3 length equals 17 residues. Germline V lookup: CDR1 SEHNR, CDR2 FQNEAQ (reference sequence). CDR3: CASSLRNWALNTGELFF. In DNA, the CDR3 is TGTGCCAGCAGCTTACGCAATTGGGCTTTGAACACCGGGGAGCTGTTTTTT.

V gene TRBV7-2 combines with J gene TRBJ2-7; 7 bases line up with TRBD1. The CDR3 spans 15 residues. Germline V gene lookup returns CDR1 SGHTA and CDR2 FQGNSA. Trimming at V came to 5 bases and at J to 2 bases, leaving 9 bases not matched to a gene. The CDR3 nucleotides read TGTGCCAGCAGCCGTCTAGGACAGGCTCCCTACGAGCAGTACTTC. It codes for CASSRLGQAPYEQYF.

The chain is built from TRBV3-1 (or the pseudogene TRBV3-2) and TRBJ1-2, with D unresolved. This CDR3 is built from 13 residues. The germline CDR1 and CDR2 sequences are LGHDT and YNNKEL (reference sequence). The germline V and J ends were trimmed by 0 bases and 8 bases, with 10 bases remaining between them. This CDR3 is CASSQDYGWGYTF. The CDR3 DNA sequence: TGTGCCAGCAGCCAAGATTACGGGTGGGGCTACACCTTC.

The rearrangement uses TRBV15 and TRBJ2-3, with 11 nucleotides matching TRBD2. V shed 0 bases, J shed 0 bases, and the junction held 11 bases outside the gene matches. The CDR3 runs to 20 residues. Looked up from germline, CDR1 is LNHNV and CDR2 is YYDKDF (reference sequence). CDR3 sequence: CATSRDSHFASGGSTDTQYF. The CDR3, as DNA: TGTGCCACCAGCAGAGATTCTCACTTTGCTAGCGGGGGGAGCACAGATACGCAGTATTTT. The full variable domain, rest sourced from reference TRBV15 and TRBJ2-3, is DAMVIQNPRYQVTQFGKPVTLSCSQTLNHNVMYWYQQKSSQAPKLLFHYYDKDFNNEADTPDNFQSRRPNTSFCFLDIRSPGLGDTAMYLCATSRDSHFASGGSTDTQYFGPGTRLTVL.

The chain carries TRBV5-6 and TRBJ1-5; weak D call: TRBD1 (6 bases). This CDR3 has 15 residues. CDR1 SGHDT and CDR2 YYEEEE come from the germline V gene. V shed 5 bases and J shed 1 base, with 13 bases lying between them. As DNA, the CDR3 is TGTGCCAGCAGTCCAGGGGTGGCGAGCAATCAGCCCCAGCATTTT. Its protein is CASSPGVASNQPQHF.

V is TRBV5-1 and J is TRBJ1-5; D call uncertain. The CDR3 is 15 amino acids. Germline assignment: CDR1 SGHRS and CDR2 YFSETQ. Trimming removed 0 bases from V and 6 bases from J, with 13 bases in between. The CDR3 DNA reads TGCGCCAGCAGCTTGGACGCTGGTGAGGGTCAGCCCCAGCATTTT. Amino acids: CASSLDAGEGQPQHF.

In this sample, this clone turned up once. The gene calls are TRBV28 and TRBJ2-7; 8 bases map to TRBD2. The CDR3 has 14 residues. J lost 4 bases, V lost 7 bases, and 9 bases had no gene match. Germline V lookup: CDR1 MDHEN, CDR2 SYDVKM. The DNA for the CDR3 is TGTGCCAGCACCTTCGTGGGCGGGGGGTACGAGCAGTACTTC. As protein: CASTFVGGGYEQYF.

The rearrangement links TRBV6-1 to TRBJ2-7; D is uncertain. The length of the CDR3 is 12 residues. CDR1 is MNHNS, CDR2 SASEGT, per germline. V lost 3 bases and J 7 bases, leaving 10 bases between the germline ends. CDR3 amino acids: CASSDESREQYF. As DNA, the CDR3 is TGTGCCAGCAGTGACGAGAGCCGGGAGCAGTACTTC.

CDR3 in DNA: TGTGCCAGCAGCTCAAAACAGGGCCAAGAGACCCAGTACTTC. Translated: CASSSKQGQETQYF. The genes are TRBV13 and TRBJ2-5, with D maybe TRBD1 (6 bases). The germline gives CDR1 PRHDT, CDR2 FYEKMQ (reference sequence). V gave up 4 bases and J gave up 1 base, with 10 bases separating them. The CDR3 extends over 14 amino acids.

This rearrangement joins TRBV11-3 to TRBJ2-5; 8 bases agree with TRBD2. CDR3 length equals 15 residues. The V gene's germline CDR1 is SGHNT and CDR2 YENEEA. V lost 5 bases, J lost 3 bases, and 8 bases stayed unmatched. The CDR3 coding sequence is TGTGCCAGCAGCCCCGGACTAGCTGGAGAAGAGACCCAGTACTTC. Its protein product is CASSPGLAGEETQYF.

The J gene is TRBJ2-5, the V gene TRBV6-5; possibly TRBD1 for D (6 bases). The CDR3 has 13 residues. Germline assignment: CDR1 MNHEY and CDR2 SVGAGI. V shed 8 bases and J shed 4 bases, with 14 bases lying between them. CDR3: CASVGHEGETQYF. CDR3 nucleotide sequence: TGTGCCAGCGTGGGACATGAGGGAGAGACCCAGTACTTC.

The chain joins TRBV7-2 to TRBJ2-7, with D unclear. V was shortened by 5 bases and J by 2 bases, with 4 bases between the two germline ends. Germline V CDR1 and CDR2: SGHTA, FQGNSA. There are 11 residues in the CDR3. The CDR3 region has the DNA TGTGCCAGCAGCCCGGCCTACGAGCAGTACTTC. Translation gives CASSPAYEQYF.

This clone was counted between two and nine times. The chain recombines TRBV2 with TRBJ2-5; no definite D call. This CDR3 has 13 residues. The germline V gene has CDR1 SNHLY and CDR2 FYNNEI. Deletions cut 3 bases from V and 4 bases from J, with 9 bases between. CDR3 in amino acids: CASSDVSRETQYF. The CDR3 bases are TGTGCCAGCAGTGATGTCTCCCGAGAGACCCAGTACTTC.

The chain couples TRBV20-1 to TRBJ2-2; 8 positions match TRBD2. There are 15 residues in the CDR3. The V gene's germline CDR1 is DFQATT and CDR2 SNEGSKA (reference sequence). J was trimmed by 6 bases and V by 3 bases; bases with no gene match: 9. The CDR3 region is CSASHPGGPPGELFF. The CDR3 nucleotides read TGCAGTGCTAGTCACCCGGGAGGGCCGCCCGGGGAGCTGTTTTTT.

The rearrangement links TRBV5-1 to TRBJ2-3, with D possibly being TRBD2 (6 bases). The CDR3 extends over 18 amino acids. Trimming cost V 0 bases and J 0 bases, with 17 bases left between them. Germline V gene sequence: CDR1 SGHRS, CDR2 YFSETQ. The CDR3 DNA reads TGCGCCAGCAGCTTGGTCGGGGGTGCGGGCCACAGCACAGATACGCAGTATTTT. Encoded protein: CASSLVGGAGHSTDTQYF.

The J gene is TRBJ1-3, the V gene TRBV7-8; tentative D call: TRBD1 (6 bases). CDR3 size: 16 residues. The V gene lost 1 base and the J gene lost 3 bases, with 13 bases spanning the gap. Germline V lookup: CDR1 SGHVS, CDR2 FQNEAQ. The CDR3 DNA follows: TGTGCCAGCAGCTTAGGGCGGGGGGCAAGTGGAAACACCATATATTTT. Protein product: CASSLGRGASGNTIYF. Full variable domain (missing parts from reference TRBV7-8 and TRBJ1-3): GAGVSQSPRYKVAKRGQDVALRCDPISGHVSLFWYQQALGQGPEFLTYFQNEAQLDKSGLPSDRFFAERPEGSVSTLKIQRTQQEDSAVYLCASSLGRGASGNTIYFGEGSWLTVV.

Only one count was recorded for this clone. The chain links TRBV4-3 to TRBJ1-3; D unclear. V was clipped by 1 base and J by 3 bases, with 10 bases between them. The CDR3 consists of 15 residues. CDR1 and CDR2 (germline): LGHNA, YSLEER. CDR3 DNA: TGCGCCAGCAGCCAAGCTCCCGGGTTTGGAAACACCATATATTTT. Residues: CASSQAPGFGNTIYF.

V is TRBV6-5 and J is TRBJ1-5; possibly TRBD1 for D (6 bases). In germline, CDR1 is MNHEY, CDR2 SVGAGI. The V and J ends lost 8 bases and 9 bases respectively, with 20 bases between them. CDR3 size: 14 residues. The chain's CDR3 is CASWAGVTRGPQHF. The CDR3, as DNA: TGTGCCAGCTGGGCAGGGGTTACCAGAGGGCCCCAGCATTTT.

The chain couples TRBV30 to TRBJ2-7; 8 positions agree with TRBD1. The ends lost 5 bases at V and 2 bases at J; junction bases unmatched: 5. This CDR3 spans 13 amino acids. Germline CDR1 reads GTSNPN; CDR2 reads SVGIG (reference sequence). CDR3 coding DNA: TGTGCCTGGGAGGGGACAGGAACCTACGAGCAGTACTTC. Translating it yields CAWEGTGTYEQYF.

The J gene is TRBJ2-3, the V gene TRBV5-6; D gene ambiguous. Trimming removed 4 bases from V and 5 bases from J, with 8 bases in between. The CDR3 sequence is 12 residues long. Looked up from germline, CDR1 is SGHDT and CDR2 is YYEEEE. Here the CDR3 reads CASSPLRDTQYF. The CDR3 nucleotides are TGTGCCAGCAGCCCCCTTAGAGATACGCAGTATTTT.

This clone was observed a single time. The rearrangement uses TRBV4-3 and TRBJ2-3, with 10 bases lining up with TRBD2. This CDR3 spans 16 amino acids. The ends lost 6 bases at V and 3 bases at J; junction bases unmatched: 9. Germline CDR1 reads LGHNA; CDR2 reads YSLEER. As DNA, the CDR3 is TGCGCCAGCAGTATACTAGCGGGACTATCGACAGATACGCAGTATTTT. It specifies CASSILAGLSTDTQYF.